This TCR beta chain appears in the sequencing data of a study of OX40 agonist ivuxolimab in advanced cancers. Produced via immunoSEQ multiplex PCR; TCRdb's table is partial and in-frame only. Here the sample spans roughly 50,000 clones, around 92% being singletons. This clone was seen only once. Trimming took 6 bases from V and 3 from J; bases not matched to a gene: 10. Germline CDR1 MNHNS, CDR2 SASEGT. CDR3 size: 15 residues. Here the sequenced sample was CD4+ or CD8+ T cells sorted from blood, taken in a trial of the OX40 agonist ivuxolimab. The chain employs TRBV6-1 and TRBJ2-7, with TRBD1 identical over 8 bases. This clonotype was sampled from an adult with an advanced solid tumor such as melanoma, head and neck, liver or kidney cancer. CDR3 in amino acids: CASRKTGEPNYEQYF. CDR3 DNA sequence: TGTGCCAGCAGGAAGACAGGGGAACCAAACTACGAGCAGTACTTC.